A selection of T cell receptor beta chains follows, all from one sample in a study of technical replicates of blood from several donors. Only in-frame clones appear in the TCRdb table, and some are missing; sequencing was by immunoSEQ multiplex PCR. The sample yields 84,000 or so clones, about 93% seen once. Sequencing was performed on T cells isolated from PBMCs. The receptor source for this set is a human donor in good health. Both conserved end residues are part of each CDR3. D genes are given only for firm matches. A clone size is listed for some rows: how often the clone was seen (once, few, many), or a class if it is expanded.

DNA	CDR3	V	J	size	D
TGTGCCAGCAGTTCCGGGACTCTCCCTTGGTACGAGCAGTACTTC	CASSSGTLPWYEQYF	TRBV27	TRBJ2-7	NA	NA
TGTGCCAGCAGTGACCCAATTTTCGACAGGGGTACGAGCAATCAGCCCCAGCATTTT	CASSDPIFDRGTSNQPQHF	TRBV2	TRBJ1-5	once	TRBD1
TGCGCCAGCAGCCCTACAGGGGGCACCCCCTACGAGCAGTACTTC	CASSPTGGTPYEQYF	TRBV4-1	TRBJ2-7	NA	TRBD1
TGCGCCACCTCGTCAGATGAGGGCGCCTACGAGCAGTACTTC	CATSSDEGAYEQYF	TRBV5-1	TRBJ2-7	NA	NA
TGCGCCAGCAGCCAAGTTAGGGGGCAGGTCTACGAGCAGTACTTC	CASSQVRGQVYEQYF	TRBV4-1	TRBJ2-7	NA	TRBD1
TGTGCAAGTCGCTTACGTGACAGAACTAACTATGGCTACACCTTC	CASRLRDRTNYGYTF	TRBV12-2	TRBJ1-2	NA	NA
TGTGCCAGCTCACCAACTACGGGGGACACTGAAGCTTTCTTT	CASSPTTGDTEAFF	TRBV18	TRBJ1-1	few	NA
TGTGCCAGCAACCAAAACCCAAGCGGGGGGATTAATGAGCAGTTCTTC	CASNQNPSGGINEQFF	TRBV4-2	TRBJ2-1	NA	TRBD2
TGTGCCAGCATAATGGACAGGGGGTCCTACGAGCAGTACTTC	CASIMDRGSYEQYF	TRBV28	TRBJ2-7	NA	TRBD1
TGTGCCAGCAGTGGATCGGCAGGGGCCTATGGCTACACCTTC	CASSGSAGAYGYTF	TRBV27	TRBJ1-2	NA	NA
TGTGCCAGCAGTTCTCTAGGGACTAGCAATATCAATGAGCAGTTCTTC	CASSSLGTSNINEQFF	TRBV27	TRBJ2-1	NA	TRBD2
TGCGCCAGCAGTCTAGCGGGAGAAACAGATACGCAGTATTTT	CASSLAGETDTQYF	TRBV10-1	TRBJ2-3	NA	TRBD2
TGCGCCAGCAGCTTGCCGGGGGCCTACGAGCAGTACTTC	CASSLPGAYEQYF	TRBV5-1	TRBJ2-7	NA	NA
TGTGCCAGTAGCGCGACAGGCGGCTCCAATCAGCCCCAGCATTTT	CASSATGGSNQPQHF	TRBV19	TRBJ1-5	NA	NA
TGTGCCAGCAGTTCGGGACAGGGGGGCGGAAACACCATATATTTT	CASSSGQGGGNTIYF	TRBV27	TRBJ1-3	NA	TRBD1
TGTGCCAGCAGTGAATCGTTCGGCTATGGCTACACCTTC	CASSESFGYGYTF	TRBV25-1	TRBJ1-2	NA	NA
TGTGCCAGCTCATCCTCCGCAGGGGAGACTGAAGCTTTCTTT	CASSSSAGETEAFF	TRBV18	TRBJ1-1	NA	NA
TGCGCCAGCAGCTTTGTAACGGGGGATTATGAAGCTTTCTTT	CASSFVTGDYEAFF	TRBV5-1	TRBJ1-1	NA	NA
TGCGCCAGCAGTGAGCGACGGAGCTATGGCTACACCTTC	CASSERRSYGYTF	TRBV10-1	TRBJ1-2	NA	NA
TGTGCCAGCAGTTGGGAGGGCTACGAGCAGTACTTC	CASSWEGYEQYF	TRBV5-8	TRBJ2-7	NA	TRBD2
TGTGCCAGTAGTATGCGGCAAACTTACGAGCAGTACTTC	CASSMRQTYEQYF	TRBV19	TRBJ2-7	NA	NA
TGTGCCAGCAGCTTAACAGGGTCGGAGACCCAGTACTTC	CASSLTGSETQYF	TRBV11-3	TRBJ2-5	NA	NA
TGTGCCAGCAGCTTAGGACGGGGGGGCTATCAGCCCCAGCATTTT	CASSLGRGGYQPQHF	TRBV7-2	TRBJ1-5	NA	NA
TGTGCCAGCAGCCAAGTAGAGTCCGAGTATAGCAATCAGCCCCAGCATTTT	CASSQVESEYSNQPQHF	TRBV4-2	TRBJ1-5	NA	NA
TGTGCCAGCAGTCTGACCGGGACAGGTACCTACGAGCAGTACTTC	CASSLTGTGTYEQYF	TRBV7-9	TRBJ2-7	NA	TRBD1
TGTGCCAGCAGTTCCCGGACGGGGGGCGGTGAAAAACTGTTTTTT	CASSSRTGGGEKLFF	TRBV6-6	TRBJ1-4	once	NA
TGTGCCAGTAACGACAGGGGGGTCGGGGAGCAGTACTTC	CASNDRGVGEQYF	TRBV19	TRBJ2-7	NA	TRBD1
TGTGCCAGCAGTGAGCTAGGGGGCAGCGGCACAGATACGCAGTATTTT	CASSELGGSGTDTQYF	TRBV2	TRBJ2-3	NA	TRBD1